This T cell receptor beta chain was identified during a study of T cells in Graves' hyperthyroidism and ophthalmopathy. Study observations and caveats: Most thyroid clonotypes with frequency above 0.001 were detected in blood. Ophthalmopathy, as predicted by the model, came a median 6.5 months after the prediction. Stable hyperthyroidism and ophthalmopathy were separated using 13 V-J signatures.

The CDR3 adds up to 12 amino acids, both ends counted. Amplified regions were TCR beta CDR3 sequences from RNA transcripts. First-round RT-PCR with HTBI primers amplified the TCR CDR3 region. TCRdb re-called the multiplex PCR reads through MiXCR, storing one row per CDR3 protein. The sample lists approximately 400,000 distinct CDR3 sequences; 19% were seen once. This clonotype was observed once. Its antigen is still unknown. This CDR3 fails to terminate in the conserved phenylalanine or tryptophan, so it likely reflects a read error. The DNA is omitted, as the CDR3 cannot be located on it reliably, and the CDR3 follows TCRdb's listing.

The sequenced sample consisted of blood. V gene TRBV12-3 or TRBV12-4 combines with J gene TRBJ2-3; the DNA was not compared with TRBD1, the D call given in the table. The receptor was isolated from a woman under 30 with Graves' hyperthyroidism. This CDR3 is CASSSGPGGEYC.